This passage covers 31 T cell receptor beta chains from one sample sequenced in a study of blood T cell dynamics during melanoma immunotherapy. Whole-study findings and limits: Among sorted CD8+ subsets, immune-effector cells had the highest clonality and cell-free DNA similarity.

Their antigen targets remain unknown. Generated by immunoSEQ multiplex PCR, the TCRdb table keeps only in-frame clones and is missing some. This table holds some 1,500 clones, approximately 70% found once. Specified time point: pre-treatment baseline. The CD3+ CD4- CD8+ CD45RA- CD45RO-high CD27- CCR7- memory phenotype defined TIE cells. The sequences come from CD8+ T cells from blood, collected from a patient treated with checkpoint blockade. Receptors originate from a human donor with melanoma.

Only a few counts were recorded for this clone. Compared with germline, one end of the junction differs, possibly owing to a read error. The chain couples TRBV6-1 to TRBJ1-1; D remains ambiguous. The CDR3 length is 11 residues. Germline loops: CDR1 MNHNS, CDR2 SASEGT. The CDR3 DNA reads TGTGCCAGCAGAGAAGGAACTGAAGCTTTCTTT. Protein sequence: CASREGTEAFF.

This rearrangement joins TRBV28 to TRBJ2-7, with D possibly TRBD2 on 6 matching bases. Deletions cut 5 bases from V and 0 bases from J, with 17 bases between. The CDR3 is 16 amino acids. The germline CDR1 and CDR2 sequences are MDHEN and SYDVKM. The CDR3, as DNA: TGTGCCAGCAGTCTAGTGATTGGGAGGAGCTCCTACGAGCAGTACTTC. Protein product: CASSLVIGRSSYEQYF.

V is TRBV28 and J is TRBJ1-1, with 9 bases matching TRBD1. The junction had 16 bases not matched to a gene; V was cut back by 7 bases and J by 7 bases. The CDR3 has 16 residues. Germline CDR1 MDHEN, CDR2 SYDVKM. CDR3 loop: CASNTPPRDRDHEAFF. DNA of the CDR3: TGTGCCAGCAACACACCGCCCCGGGACAGGGACCATGAAGCTTTCTTT.

The table lists this clone with a few counts. This sequence joins TRBV19 and TRBJ1-5; D remains unclear. The V end was cut by 3 bases, the J end by 3 bases, with 9 bases between. Germline V gene sequence: CDR1 LNHDA, CDR2 SQIVND (reference sequence). The CDR3 loop spans 14 amino acids. In nucleotides, the CDR3 is TGTGCCAGTAGTATCACCAGCTTCAATCAGCCCCAGCATTTT. It encodes CASSITSFNQPQHF.

About this clone: The missing conserved phenylalanine or tryptophan at the end of this CDR3 makes a read error likely. The rearrangement uses TRBV10-3 and TRBJ1-1; D call uncertain. The germline gives CDR1 ENHRY, CDR2 SYGVKD. Between the trimmed V and J ends, which lost 6 bases and 0 bases, there was a span of 11 bases. This CDR3 contains 14 residues. Written as DNA, the CDR3 is TGTGCCATCAGGGCAGTAGGGTTGAACACTGAAGCTTTCTCT. Residues: CAIRAVGLNTEAFS.

This chain uses TRBV9 with TRBJ1-3; a possible D gene is TRBD1 (5 bases). The length of the CDR3 is 17 residues. CDR1 and CDR2 (germline): SGDLS, YYNGEE. V lost 4 bases and J lost 6, with 23 bases in between. As DNA, the CDR3 is TGTGCCAGCAGCCCCAATGCCAACCCTCAGGGAGAAAACACCATATATTTT. This sequence encodes CASSPNANPQGENTIYF.

V and J are TRBV7-6 and TRBJ1-2; D possibly corresponds to TRBD1 (5 bases). The V and J ends lost 5 bases and 7 bases respectively, with 8 bases between them. This CDR3 has 11 residues. Germline V CDR1 and CDR2: SGHVS, FNYEAQ. The DNA of the CDR3 is TGTGCCAGCAGCCCGGGGCGTGGCTACACCTTC. This encodes CASSPGRGYTF.

CDR3 amino acids: CASSFPSGNNEQFF. CDR3 DNA: TGCGCCAGCAGCTTCCCCAGCGGGAACAATGAGCAGTTCTTC. V usage is TRBV5-1 and J usage is TRBJ2-1; 7 positions match TRBD2. Germline V gives CDR1 SGHRS, CDR2 YFSETQ. The CDR3 consists of 14 residues. V gave up 2 bases and J gave up 5 bases; unmatched junction bases: 4.

V is TRBV7-8 and J is TRBJ2-1; 7 bases align to TRBD2. Germline-derived CDR1 and CDR2 are SGHVS and FQNEAQ. This CDR3 has 15 amino acids. V dropped 1 base and J dropped 5; count of bases not matched to a gene: 5. The DNA for the CDR3 is TGTGCCAGCAGCTTAGGCGGGAGCATGGACAATGAGCAGTTCTTC. It translates to CASSLGGSMDNEQFF. Based on the CDR3 plus reference TRBV7-8 and TRBJ2-1, the full variable domain is GAGVSQSPRYKVAKRGQDVALRCDPISGHVSLFWYQQALGQGPEFLTYFQNEAQLDKSGLPSDRFFAERPEGSVSTLKIQRTQQEDSAVYLCASSLGGSMDNEQFFGPGTRLTVL.

The chain has TRBV9 and TRBJ1-1, with D perhaps matching TRBD1 (6 bases). This CDR3 contains 14 residues. Per the germline V gene, CDR1 is SGDLS and CDR2 is YYNGEE. V was trimmed by 3 bases and J by 5 bases, leaving 14 bases between them. Here the CDR3 DNA reads TGTGCCAGCAGCGCGGGAGGGGGGTTGACTGAAGCTTTCTTT. It specifies CASSAGGGLTEAFF.

The sample holds a few counts of this clone. The V gene is TRBV6-1, the J gene TRBJ1-2; the match to TRBD1 covers 8 bases. This CDR3 is built from 13 residues. The ends lost 8 bases at V and 1 base at J; junction bases unmatched: 3. The germline CDR1 and CDR2 sequences are MNHNS and SASEGT. The CDR3 loop is CASSDRVNYGYTF. Written as DNA, the CDR3 is TGTGCCAGCTCGGACAGGGTTAACTATGGCTACACCTTC.

The rearrangement uses TRBV2 and TRBJ2-5; D tentatively reads TRBD1 or TRBD2 (6 bases each). This CDR3 has 11 amino acids. Deletions cut 3 bases from V and 11 bases from J, with 10 bases between. Germline loops: CDR1 SNHLY, CDR2 FYNNEI. CDR3 sequence reads: CASSDGGQQYF. In DNA form, the CDR3 reads TGTGCCAGCAGTGATGGGGGGCAGCAGTACTTC.

The chain recombines TRBV9 with TRBJ2-7; tentative D call: TRBD1 (5 bases). The CDR3 is 14 amino acids. V shed 2 bases and J shed 1 base, with 10 bases lying between them. From germline, CDR1 is SGDLS and CDR2 YYNGEE. The CDR3 DNA reads as TGTGCCAGCAGCGTCAATCCAGGGTCCTACGAGCAGTACTTC. It codes for CASSVNPGSYEQYF.

This chain joins TRBV9 and TRBJ2-1; D unclear. Looked up from germline, CDR1 is SGDLS and CDR2 is YYNGEE. CDR3 length: 16 amino acids. Trimming removed 7 bases from V and 2 bases from J, with 19 bases in between. The CDR3 coding sequence is TGTGCCAGCCAAACCGACCCAGCCCCCCCCTACAATGAGCAGTTCTTC. Amino acids: CASQTDPAPPYNEQFF.

This clone was recorded a few times. The chain links TRBV5-1 to TRBJ2-7; 9 bases are shared with TRBD1. V trimming: 1 base; J trimming: 2 bases; junction bases outside the gene matches: 13. CDR1 is SGHRS, CDR2 YFSETQ, per germline. The CDR3 length is 18 residues. CDR3 region: CASSLKRWDRDGAYEQYF. The CDR3 DNA reads as TGCGCCAGCAGCTTGAAGAGATGGGACAGGGACGGCGCCTACGAGCAGTACTTC.

The rearrangement joins TRBV27 to TRBJ1-2, with D possibly matching TRBD1 (5 bases). Germline-derived CDR1 and CDR2 are MNHEY and SMNVEV (reference sequence). The CDR3 sequence is 14 residues long. The V and J ends lost 5 bases and 0 bases respectively, with 10 bases between them. CDR3 nucleotides: TGTGCCAGCAGTGGACACGATCCTAACTATGGCTACACCTTC. This sequence encodes CASSGHDPNYGYTF.

This sequence joins TRBV9 and TRBJ2-4; TRBD1 aligns across 9 bases. The CDR3 consists of 16 residues. Germline V gene data show CDR1 as SGDLS and CDR2 as YYNGEE. V was pared by 3 bases and J by 7 bases, with 11 bases of the junction left unmatched. The CDR3 DNA is TGTGCCAGCAGCGCCCATATGGGACAGGGTATGAACATTCAGTACTTC. Translation gives CASSAHMGQGMNIQYF.

This chain links TRBV6-5 with TRBJ2-6; D might be TRBD2 (5 bases). Looked up from germline, CDR1 is MNHEY and CDR2 is SVGAGI. With 4 bases removed from V and 2 bases from J, the gap between germline ends came to 12 bases. This CDR3 comprises 16 residues. DNA of the CDR3: TGTGCCAGCAGTTTTGGGGTGGGAGCTGGGGCCAACGTCCTGACTTTC. Protein product: CASSFGVGAGANVLTF.

In this sample, this clone turned up a few times. The chain is built from TRBV19 and TRBJ2-7; TRBD1 aligns across 12 bases. This CDR3 spans 14 amino acids. With V trimmed by 5 bases and J by 2 bases, 1 base remained unmatched. The germline V gene has CDR1 LNHDA and CDR2 SQIVND (reference sequence). CDR3: CASSGTGGPYEQYF. Written as DNA, the CDR3 is TGTGCCAGTAGTGGGACAGGGGGCCCCTACGAGCAGTACTTC.

The chain links TRBV5-5 to TRBJ2-1, with 9 nucleotides matching TRBD1. J gave up 6 bases and V 4 bases, and 8 bases lay outside the gene matches. Germline values: CDR1 SGHKS, CDR2 YYEKEE (reference sequence). The CDR3 is 15 amino acids. CDR3 in DNA: TGTGCCAGCAGCGACCGGGACAGGGAATCCAATGAGCAGTTCTTC. Translating it yields CASSDRDRESNEQFF.

The CDR3 region has the DNA TGCGCCAGCAGCCAAGTAGCGGGAGATACCGGGGAGCTGTTTTTT. Protein product: CASSQVAGDTGELFF. V gene TRBV4-1 combines with J gene TRBJ2-2, with 9 positions matching TRBD2. The V gene end was trimmed by 1 base and the J gene end by 5 bases; junction bases not matched to a gene: 2. The CDR3 runs to 15 residues. Germline V lookup: CDR1 MGHRA, CDR2 YSYEKL.

This clone has more than one count but fewer than ten. CDR3 loop: CASSIRWGVDTEAFF. For the CDR3, the DNA is TGTGCCAGTAGTATACGGTGGGGGGTTGACACTGAAGCTTTCTTT. V is TRBV19 and J is TRBJ1-1; maybe TRBD1 (5 bases). Germline V gene data show CDR1 as LNHDA and CDR2 as SQIVND (reference sequence). V dropped 2 bases and J dropped 3 bases, with 13 bases sitting between them. The CDR3 spans 15 residues.

The genes are TRBV10-3 and TRBJ2-1; D is uncertain. Germline lookup yields CDR1 ENHRY and CDR2 SYGVKD. The germline V and J ends were trimmed by 0 bases and 4 bases, with 1 base remaining between them. The CDR3 has 12 residues. The CDR3 DNA reads as TGTGCCATCAGTGAGTCTTACAATGAGCAGTTCTTC. It codes for CAISESYNEQFF.

V usage is TRBV15 and J usage is TRBJ2-3; D gene unclear. Germline CDR1 LNHNV, CDR2 YYDKDF (reference sequence). Trimming removed 3 bases at V and 1 base at J, with 8 bases between. CDR3 length: 14 amino acids. CDR3 sequence reads: CATSRETGTDTQYF. The CDR3 DNA is TGTGCCACCAGCAGGGAAACAGGCACAGATACGCAGTATTTT. Using reference TRBV15 and TRBJ2-3 for the parts outside the CDR3, the full variable domain is DAMVIQNPRYQVTQFGKPVTLSCSQTLNHNVMYWYQQKSSQAPKLLFHYYDKDFNNEADTPDNFQSRRPNTSFCFLDIRSPGLGDTAMYLCATSRETGTDTQYFGPGTRLTVL.

The chain has TRBV27 and TRBJ2-1; TRBD1 matches 10 bases. V dropped 8 bases and J dropped 4; count of bases not matched to a gene: 8. CDR3 length: 15 residues. Germline V lookup: CDR1 MNHEY, CDR2 SMNVEV (reference sequence). The CDR3 here is CASQADRGNYNEQFF. The DNA for the CDR3 is TGTGCCAGCCAGGCGGACAGGGGGAATTACAATGAGCAGTTCTTC.

DNA of the CDR3: TGTGCCAGCAGTCCGAGCTTTTACAGGGAAAATAGCAATCAGCCCCAGCATTTT. Encoded protein: CASSPSFYRENSNQPQHF. The chain carries TRBV28 and TRBJ1-5; a possible D gene is TRBD1 (6 bases). Trimming left V 5 bases short and J 0 bases short, with 20 bases between. Germline V gene sequence: CDR1 MDHEN, CDR2 SYDVKM. The CDR3 loop spans 18 amino acids.

The J gene is TRBJ2-2, the V gene TRBV6-5; D remains ambiguous. The CDR3 extends over 11 amino acids. Trimming took off 6 bases at V and 6 bases at J, with 5 bases between the two ends. The germline V gene encodes CDR1 MNHEY and CDR2 SVGAGI. CDR3 sequence: CASRESGELFF. DNA of the CDR3: TGTGCCAGCAGGGAGTCCGGGGAGCTGTTTTTT.

The V gene is TRBV4-1, the J gene TRBJ2-7; unclear D gene. V shed 6 bases and J shed 3 bases, with 12 bases lying between them. Germline V gives CDR1 MGHRA, CDR2 YSYEKL. The CDR3 consists of 13 residues. The CDR3 DNA reads TGCGCCAGCAGTCCGGACGGACGCTACGAGCAGTACTTC. Encoded protein: CASSPDGRYEQYF.

The gene calls are TRBV4-1 and TRBJ2-6, with a weak D call TRBD1 (6 bases). Trimming stripped 1 base from V and 2 bases from J, with 15 bases between. Germline CDR1 MGHRA, CDR2 YSYEKL. The CDR3 extends over 18 amino acids. CDR3 DNA: TGCGCCAGCAGCCAAGCTCCAGGGGAAATACCTGGGGCCAACGTCCTGACTTTC. Its translation: CASSQAPGEIPGANVLTF.

The chain joins TRBV27 to TRBJ2-7; the match to TRBD2 covers 7 bases. The ends lost 3 bases at V and 4 bases at J; junction bases unmatched: 9. Germline CDR1 is MNHEY and CDR2 is SMNVEV (reference sequence). The CDR3 covers 15 residues. CDR3 amino acids: CASSFQIGRGYEQYF. The CDR3 DNA is TGTGCCAGCAGTTTCCAAATAGGGAGGGGATACGAGCAGTACTTC.

This chain links TRBV14 with TRBJ2-6, with D possibly being TRBD2 (5 bases). Germline CDR1 SGHDN, CDR2 FVKESK. V dropped 4 bases and J dropped 0 bases, with 19 bases sitting between them. The length of the CDR3 is 19 residues. CDR3 sequence (DNA): TGTGCCAGCAGCCTATTCATCGGGGTGCCGAGCTCTGGGGCCAACGTCCTGACTTTC. Its translation is CASSLFIGVPSSGANVLTF.